The T cell receptor beta chain under discussion was sequenced for a study of CD4 T cells in relation to SARS-CoV-2 and coronaviruses (dated by TCRdb to about 2021). At the level of the whole study: The full convalescent cohort of 12 to 13 patients had a median age of about 37 years, ranging from roughly 21 to 72 years. Patient-derived lymphoblastoid cell lines were used to map the HLA restriction of shared crossreactive spike epitopes. Samples from a few pre-COVID donors and the naive versus memory experiments were sequenced with the Adaptive Biotechnologies TCR-sequencing kit; other data were Illumina-based. Of the 12 convalescent patients, 8 were male and 4 were female, and two of the subjects were Hispanic. The study assessed, at the TCR clonotype level, memory CD4+ T cell crossreactivity between SARS-CoV-2 and common cold coronavirus spike proteins. For other donors in the study, expansion assays were sequenced with a different, Illumina-based TCR-beta assay. Study-level results and caveats: Crossreactivity analysis centred on spike protein, so crossreactivity against other viral proteins was not assessed. Pre-pandemic and post-infection samples were not both contributed by any donor, so tracing of the source of pre-existing responses was limited. In roughly two thirds of donors, memory CD4+ clonotypes turned up that crossrecognized SARS-CoV-2 and at least one common cold coronavirus spike. Naive versus memory sequencing indicated that memory recall responses, rather than primary responses primed during culture, are detected by the assay. Compared with monoreactive clones, crossreactive clones had significantly weaker SARS-CoV-2-driven expansion, a result consistent with antigenic imprinting. Small numbers of patients and of tested TCRs limited the study.

Comment on this clone: Its antigen is unknown. Base quality data are lacking; no much larger clone is found one base away.

DNA from uncultured naive and memory CD4+ T cells underwent immunoSEQ TCR-beta sequencing at deep resolution. The authors processed their data as follows. Preprocessing removed nonproductive sequences and CDR3s not starting with C, not ending with F or W, or shorter than 7 amino acids. Cultured and uncultured naive and memory CD4+ repertoires were searched for previously identified spike- and CEF-reactive CDR3s. Pairwise Levenshtein distance, computed with the stringdist R package after three terminal residues were trimmed from each end, was used as the measure of CDR3 homology. TCRdb holds this immuneACCESS table with in-frame rearrangements only. Some clones are missing; in checked studies, unresolved V genes explain under half, and the rest has no known cause. The DNA was the basis for D and trimming; V, J and clone size are from that table. The sample table holds about 54,000 clones, of which about 91% were seen once. Of the sample, approximately 0.37% is held by the ten largest clones.

The CDR3 runs 13 residues from the cysteine to the phenylalanine. The sequence is cut down to CDR3 DNA, 39 bases in frame from base 1. The germline ends are 10 bases apart after V is trimmed by 6 bases and J by 2 bases. Naive and memory CD4+ T cells were separated from cryopreserved PBMCs by CD4 enrichment followed by EasySep naive CD4+ T cell enrichment. Ficoll-Paque PLUS gradient centrifugation was used to isolate PBMCs from either whole blood or leukapheresis product. The PBMCs went either fresh into the expansion assay or into cryopreservation at -140 degrees C. The QIAamp Micro DNA Kit was used to extract genomic DNA from the CD4+ T cells.

The sequence is built from TRBV12-3 or TRBV12-4 and TRBJ1-2; a confident D gene designation cannot be given. What was sequenced was naive CD4+ T cells from PBMCs. The sample's cell subset or site label is to be understood as: naive CD4+ T cells isolated by negative enrichment. The sequence derives from an adult with COVID-19. Here the CDR3 is given as CASRAHRNYGYTF. The bases are TGTGCCAGCAGGGCGCATCGAAACTATGGCTACACCTTC.